A single T cell receptor beta chain is shown here with its context. The data belong to a study of blood T cell repertoires in COVID-19. Participants were aged about 18 to 89 years, lived in about two dozen US areas, and enrolled virtually. TCRdb keeps only in-frame clones here, not all; method: immunoSEQ multiplex PCR. The sample yields some 300,000 clones, roughly 86% seen once. Sequencing used PBMCs or T cells enriched from blood (not recorded which). This receptor was taken from a woman between 50 and 59 years old who had been exposed to COVID-19.

CDR3 sequence: CASAGQGGTEAFF. The CDR3 coding sequence is TGTGCCAGCGCCGGGCAGGGGGGTACTGAAGCTTTCTTT. V and J are TRBV7-2 and TRBJ1-1; 7 bases line up with TRBD1. Germline V lookup: CDR1 SGHTA, CDR2 FQGNSA. J gave up 5 bases and V 8 bases, and 8 bases lay outside the gene matches. The CDR3 consists of 13 residues. Full variable domain (remainder filled in from reference TRBV7-2 and TRBJ1-1): GAGVSQSPSNKVTEKGKDVELRCDPISGHTALYWYRQSLGQGLEFLIYFQGNSAPDKSGLPSDRFSAERTGGSVSTLTIQRTQQEDSAVYLCASAGQGGTEAFFGQGTRLTVV.